This T cell receptor beta chain was captured in a study of T cells in narcolepsy. Germline V gene data show CDR1 as SNHLY and CDR2 as FYNNEI. The length of the CDR3 is 15 residues. Trimming pared 2 bases from V and 4 bases from J, leaving 13 bases between. Only in-frame clones appear in the TCRdb table, and some are missing; sequencing was by immunoSEQ multiplex PCR. The repertoire holds around 22,000 clones, with around 81% as singletons. Sequences were obtained from memory (CD45RA-) CD4+ T cells from blood. The chain uses TRBV2 and TRBJ2-3; D unclear. This clonotype originated in a human donor in good health. The CDR3 reads CASSESTRGADTQYF. The CDR3 bases are TGTGCCAGCAGTGAATCTACCAGAGGTGCAGATACGCAGTATTTT.